The 2 T cell receptor beta chains below were found in one sample sequenced in a study of blood T cell repertoires in COVID-19. The assay was immunoSEQ multiplex PCR, and TCRdb's table has in-frame clones only and misses some. The sample includes 250,000 to 350,000 clones, 85% to 90% seen only once; the top ten take 2% to 2.5%. The specimen sequenced was PBMCs or T cells enriched from blood (not recorded which). The receptors were sampled from an older woman in a cohort exposed to, infected with or recovered from COVID-19 (not recorded which).

This chain's CDR3 is CASSLGGTRGYEQYF. For the CDR3, the DNA is TGCGCCAGCAGCTTGGGTGGGACTAGGGGTTACGAGCAGTACTTC. This sequence joins TRBV5-1 and TRBJ2-7; 8 bases match TRBD2. V dropped 0 bases and J dropped 4; count of bases not matched to a gene: 6. CDR1 and CDR2 (germline): SGHRS, YFSETQ. CDR3 length equals 15 residues.

V and J are TRBV3-1 (or the pseudogene TRBV3-2) and TRBJ2-3; 7 nucleotides line up with TRBD1. Germline V gene data show CDR1 as LGHDT and CDR2 as YNNKEL (reference sequence). The CDR3 has 14 amino acids. Trimming removed 5 bases from V and 1 base from J; junction bases left unmatched: 3. The CDR3 DNA reads as TGTGCCAGCAGCGACAGGGTCGGCACAGATACGCAGTATTTT. Its translation is CASSDRVGTDTQYF.